This note documents a single TCR beta chain sequence. No cognate antigen has been identified for it. These data originate in a study of CXCR3-negative and CXCR3-positive naive CD8 T cells (dated by TCRdb to the late 2010s). As for the study more broadly: In total, some 140 million TRB reads were obtained, which works out to roughly 1.5 +/- 0.3 million reads per library. Naive subsets from about 5 donors and memory cells from 3 donors were included in the TRBV-TRBJ cluster analysis. Diversity and physicochemical repertoire analyses were performed on about a dozen donors pooled from two independent experiments. Overall study outcomes, separate from this receptor: TRB CDR3s from CXCR3-positive naive cells showed higher hydrophobicity (lower Kidera factor 4), lower energy, and higher strength and volume indices than CXCR3-negative naive cells. Because surface CD5, which is linked to self-reactivity in mice, was comparable between the naive subsets, TCR interaction strength was also inferred from the physicochemical properties of TRB CDR3s. TRBV-TRBJ usage was similar between naive CXCR3-negative and CXCR3-positive cells from the same donor, while memory cells showed distinct patterns. Because CXCR3 expression was partially decreased after cryopreservation, freshly isolated PBMCs were used for most assays. Repertoire diversity was comparably high in both naive subsets but much lower in memory CD8+ T cells.

Including the terminal cysteine and phenylalanine, the CDR3 comprises 15 residues. No coding sequence is recorded. CDR1 and CDR2 are drawn from the germline V gene (reference sequence): SEHNR, FQNEAQ. These reads were obtained on a NextSeq 550. The Human TCR Profiling Kit (MiLaboratory) was used to make UMI-labeled 5' RACE TRB cDNA libraries. The full amount of extracted RNA was used for cDNA synthesis, and the full amount of resulting cDNA was used for PCR amplification. Libraries were prepared in parallel with an identical number of PCR cycles. Per the authors' processing: About 48,000 +/- 9,800 unique UMI-labeled TRB cDNA molecules per library were extracted with MIGEC and MiXCR, with at least two reads per UMI required. On average, each library contained about 40,000 +/- 10,000 functional in-frame TRB CDR3 nucleotide clonotypes without stop codons. After downsampling to 5000 UMI-labeled TRB molecules per sample, diversity metrics such as normalized Shannon-Wiener and Chao1 were calculated in VDJtools. VDJtools computed clonotype-size-weighted physicochemical properties of the central five CDR3 residues: interaction energy, strength, volume and Kidera factor 4. The reads, reprocessed by TCRdb, yield one row per CDR3 protein sequence and no DNA. V and J calls and clone size were set by TCRdb, not the authors. The sample's clone listing holds roughly 55,000 distinct CDR3 sequences. Of the sample, approximately 0.52% falls within the top ten clones.

Each CD8+ T cell subset was flow-sorted in triplicate, and a few hundred thousand cells per subset were placed directly into RLT lysis buffer. Naive CD8+ T cells were defined stringently as CD45RO-CCR7+CD27+CD95- to exclude memory contaminants. Standard density gradient centrifugation was used to isolate peripheral blood mononuclear cells from buffy coats. Naive CXCR3-negative and CXCR3-positive CD8+ T cells were flow-sorted using a FACSAria III. An RNeasy Mini Kit was used to extract total RNA from the sorted cells. The sequence was collected from a human donor in good health. Some clones in this sample may be carry-over from other donors' samples. The sample taken for sequencing was naive CXCR3+ CD8+ T cells from blood. The cell subset or site label here, explained by the study, means: CD45RO-CCR7+CD27+CD95- naive CD8+ T cells expressing CXCR3 (TNR3+). The receptor chain draws on TRBV7-9 and TRBJ2-4; TCRdb calls TRBD2, which cannot be checked without DNA. The CDR3 protein is CASSLEAGAKNIQYF.